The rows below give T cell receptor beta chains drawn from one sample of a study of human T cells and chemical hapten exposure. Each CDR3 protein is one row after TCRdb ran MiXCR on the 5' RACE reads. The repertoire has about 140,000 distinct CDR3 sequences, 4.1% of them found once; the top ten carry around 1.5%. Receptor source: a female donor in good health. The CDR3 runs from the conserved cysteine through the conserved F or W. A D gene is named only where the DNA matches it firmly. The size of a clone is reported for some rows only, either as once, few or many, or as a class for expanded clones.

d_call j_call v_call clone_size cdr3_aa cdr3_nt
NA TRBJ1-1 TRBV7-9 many CASSLGRTEAFF TGTGCCAGCAGCCTCGGAAGGACTGAAGCTTTCTTT
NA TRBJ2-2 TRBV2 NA CASSELGGAGTGELFF TGTGCCAGCAGTGAACTGGGGGGGGCCGGCACCGGGGAGCTGTTTTTT
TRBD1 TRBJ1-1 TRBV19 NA CASSSRTGGVGRSRKNTEAFF TGTGCCAGTAGTTCGCGGACAGGCGGCGTGGGACGAAGCCGTAAAAACACTGAAGCTTTCTTT
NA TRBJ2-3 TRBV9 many CASSVSLGITQYF TGTGCCAGCAGCGTATCCCTTGGTATTACGCAGTATTTT
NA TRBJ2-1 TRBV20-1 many CSASPLEWDNGEQFF TGCAGTGCTAGCCCCCTAGAATGGGACAATGGGGAGCAGTTCTTC
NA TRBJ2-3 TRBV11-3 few CASSSRGLSTDTQYF TGTGCCAGCAGCTCACGGGGACTTAGCACAGATACGCAGTATTTT
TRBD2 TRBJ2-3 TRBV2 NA CASSESSSSGAARGTDTQYF TGTGCCAGCAGTGAAAGTTCGTCTAGCGGGGCCGCCCGGGGCACAGATACGCAGTATTTT
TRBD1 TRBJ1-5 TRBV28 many CASRGVKQGAVSNQPQHF TGTGCCAGCAGGGGGGTAAAACAGGGGGCGGTGAGCAATCAGCCCCAGCATTTT
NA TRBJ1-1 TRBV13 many CASSLGQGLFGNTEAFF TGTGCCAGCAGCTTGGGGCAGGGGCTCTTCGGGAACACTGAAGCTTTCTTT
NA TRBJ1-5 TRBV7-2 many CASSRNRQGSQPQHF TGTGCCAGCAGCCGAAACCGTCAGGGAAGTCAGCCCCAGCATTTT
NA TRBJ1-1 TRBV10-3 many CAISSSAEAFF TGTGCCATCAGTTCCAGCGCTGAAGCTTTCTTT
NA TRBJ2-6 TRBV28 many CASSLTSSGANVLTF TGTGCCAGCAGCCTGACCTCCTCTGGGGCCAACGTCCTGACTTTC
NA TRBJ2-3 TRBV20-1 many CSAQGSSSSTDTQYF TGCAGTGCCCAGGGGTCATCAAGTAGCACAGATACGCAGTATTTT
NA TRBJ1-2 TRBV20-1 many CSARDAAGVANGYTF TGCAGTGCTAGAGATGCGGCAGGGGTCGCCAATGGCTACACCTTC
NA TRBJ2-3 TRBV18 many CASSLRPQGGADTDTQYF TGTGCCAGCTCACTCAGGCCCCAGGGGGGGGCCGACACAGATACGCAGTATTTT
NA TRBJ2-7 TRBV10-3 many CAISEPRDEPKQYF TGTGCCATCAGTGAGCCACGGGACGAACCGAAGCAGTACTTC
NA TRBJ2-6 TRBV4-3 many CASSQDMGRRRTGANVLTF TGCGCCAGCAGCCAAGATATGGGACGCCGGAGGACTGGGGCCAACGTCCTGACTTTC